Listed below are T cell receptor beta chains from one sample, sequenced in a study of shared T cell receptors in the human thymus. Profiling relied on immunoSEQ multiplex PCR, and the TCRdb table lists in-frame clones only, not all of them. This repertoire shows 700,000 to 750,000 clones, around 85% found once; its top ten account for about 0.011%. These data also formed part of another study, on human thymus T cells.

The sequencing input was thymocytes. These receptors came from a girl in the first two years of life with a congenital heart defect. Both conserved end residues are part of each CDR3. The D gene is left open where the match is weak. Only some rows state a clone size, as once, few, many or a class for expanded clones.

v_gene,j_gene,d_gene,abundance,CDR3aa,CDR3nt
TRBV28,TRBJ2-7,TRBD2,NA,CASSSPSGVRSYEQYF,TGTGCCAGCAGTTCGCCTAGCGGGGTTCGCTCCTACGAGCAGTACTTC
TRBV6-1,TRBJ1-2,TRBD1,NA,CASSVQGARVYGYTF,TGTGCCAGCAGTGTACAGGGGGCGAGGGTCTATGGCTACACCTTC
TRBV12-5,TRBJ2-7,TRBD1,once,CASGLGTPDRVTYEQYF,TGTGCTAGTGGTTTGGGAACGCCGGACAGGGTCACCTACGAGCAGTACTTC
TRBV18,TRBJ2-1,TRBD1,NA,CASSPGTGAQFF,TGTGCCAGCTCACCAGGGACAGGGGCGCAGTTCTTC
TRBV5-8,TRBJ2-7,NA,NA,CASSLENRAYTYEQYF,TGTGCCAGCAGCTTGGAAAACAGGGCCTATACCTACGAGCAGTACTTC
TRBV6-5,TRBJ2-5,TRBD1,NA,CASRMDRVSKTQYF,TGTGCCAGCAGGATGGACAGGGTCTCGAAGACCCAGTACTTC
TRBV28,TRBJ1-5,TRBD1,NA,CASRPPDEDREFFSQPQHF,TGTGCCAGCAGACCACCCGACGAAGACAGGGAATTTTTCAGTCAGCCCCAGCATTTT
TRBV9,TRBJ1-2,NA,NA,CASSRSQQDNYGYTF,TGTGCCAGCAGCCGATCTCAACAGGATAACTATGGCTACACCTTC
TRBV19,TRBJ1-4,NA,few,CAPHGGAEGEKLFF,TGTGCCCCCCACGGAGGGGCTGAGGGTGAAAAACTGTTTTTT
TRBV28,TRBJ1-5,TRBD1,NA,CASSRTGGHGQPQHF,TGTGCCAGCAGTCGGACAGGGGGTCATGGACAGCCCCAGCATTTT
TRBV13,TRBJ2-7,NA,NA,CASSLRSPRDTYEQYF,TGTGCCAGCAGCCTACGAAGCCCTCGGGACACCTACGAGCAGTACTTC
TRBV28,TRBJ2-2,NA,NA,CASSIYPKKGQNTGELFF,TGTGCCAGCAGTATCTACCCAAAAAAAGGACAGAACACCGGGGAGCTGTTTTTT
TRBV10-3,TRBJ2-2,NA,NA,CAISDRITGELFF,TGTGCCATCAGTGACAGGATCACCGGGGAGCTGTTTTTT
TRBV5-6,TRBJ1-1,NA,NA,CASSLRGTEAFF,TGTGCCAGCAGCTTGAGAGGCACTGAAGCTTTCTTT
TRBV5-6,TRBJ2-7,TRBD1,NA,CASSLSEGQISYEQYF,TGTGCCAGCAGCCTCAGCGAGGGACAGATCTCCTACGAGCAGTACTTC
TRBV5-1,TRBJ1-1,NA,NA,CASSEKSGGRELNTEAFF,TGCGCCAGCAGCGAGAAAAGTGGGGGCAGGGAGTTGAACACTGAAGCTTTCTTT
TRBV5-4,TRBJ1-1,NA,NA,CASSLPGKVDTEAFF,TGTGCCAGCAGCTTGCCAGGGAAGGTGGACACTGAAGCTTTCTTT
TRBV5-1,TRBJ1-2,NA,NA,CASSLAGIYTF,TGCGCCAGCAGCTTGGCAGGGATCTACACCTTC
TRBV19,TRBJ2-4,TRBD1,NA,CASSPWTGKNIQYF,TGTGCCAGTAGTCCCTGGACAGGAAAAAACATTCAGTACTTC
TRBV6-5,TRBJ1-2,NA,NA,CASSSDRLNYGYTF,TGTGCCAGCAGCTCCGACAGGCTCAACTATGGCTACACCTTC
TRBV9,TRBJ2-1,TRBD2,once,CASSVSGLAGGRPYNEQFF,TGTGCCAGCAGCGTTTCCGGACTAGCGGGGGGCCGACCCTACAATGAGCAGTTCTTC
TRBV27,TRBJ1-5,NA,NA,CASSLSRGGVNQPQHF,TGTGCCAGCAGTTTATCGAGGGGGGGAGTTAATCAGCCCCAGCATTTT
TRBV11-2,TRBJ2-7,TRBD1,once,CASSSRHRGRNYEQYF,TGTGCCAGCAGCTCACGCCACAGGGGAAGGAACTACGAGCAGTACTTC
TRBV18,TRBJ1-6,NA,NA,CASSPTDNCSPLHF,TGTGCCAGCTCACCAACCGACAATTGTTCACCCCTCCACTTT
TRBV5-1,TRBJ2-1,NA,once,CASSPVGRGSYNEQFF,TGCGCCAGCAGTCCGGTGGGTAGGGGCTCCTACAATGAGCAGTTCTTC
TRBV27,TRBJ1-1,NA,NA,CASGEGLYNTEAFF,TGTGCCAGCGGGGAGGGACTGTATAACACTGAAGCTTTCTTT
TRBV11-2,TRBJ1-2,TRBD1,NA,CASSLGGTGIYGYTF,TGTGCCAGCAGCTTAGGTGGGACAGGGATCTATGGCTACACCTTC
TRBV5-8,TRBJ2-7,NA,NA,CASNPPHRDCHEQYF,TGTGCCAGCAACCCCCCGCACAGGGATTGCCACGAGCAGTACTTC
TRBV12-5,TRBJ2-5,NA,NA,CASGLTGWETQYF,TGTGCTAGTGGTTTGACGGGATGGGAGACCCAGTACTTC
TRBV4-3,TRBJ2-6,NA,NA,CASRGGTALDSGANVLTF,TGCGCCAGCAGAGGGGGGACAGCCCTCGACTCTGGGGCCAACGTCCTGACTTTC
TRBV27,TRBJ1-6,TRBD1,NA,CASSLGDRVGRPLHF,TGTGCCAGCAGTTTAGGGGACAGGGTGGGTCGACCCCTCCACTTT
TRBV28,TRBJ1-6,NA,few,CASSQNLTQSSGANSPLHF,TGTGCCAGCAGTCAAAACCTCACACAGTCAAGTGGCGCTAATTCACCCCTCCACTTT
TRBV27,TRBJ2-3,NA,NA,CASSLWASASDTQYF,TGTGCCAGCAGTTTATGGGCTAGCGCCTCGGATACGCAGTATTTT
TRBV5-1,TRBJ2-5,NA,NA,CASSFGDYSKTQYF,TGCGCCAGCAGCTTTGGAGACTATTCGAAGACCCAGTACTTC
TRBV19,TRBJ2-7,NA,NA,CASPRGSSYEQYF,TGTGCCAGCCCCAGGGGTAGCTCCTACGAGCAGTACTTC
TRBV15,TRBJ2-1,TRBD2,NA,CATSSWEGGNEQFF,TGTGCCACCAGCAGTTGGGAGGGCGGCAATGAGCAGTTCTTC
TRBV5-4,TRBJ2-2,TRBD2,NA,CASSFHGPSGGGTGELFF,TGTGCCAGCAGCTTCCATGGTCCTAGCGGGGGGGGGACCGGGGAGCTGTTTTTT